This TCR beta chain was recovered during a study of beta chain features in type 1 diabetes. The wider study: Across the samples, over 85 million sorted cells were examined in total.

The investigators reverse transcribed all of the isolated RNA, so they sequenced expressed TCRB transcripts. Using immunoSEQ multiplex PCR, the repertoire was profiled, and TCRdb retains in-frame clones only, with some absent. In the table there are about 240,000 clones, 25% to 35% of which are singletons. This CDR3 has 15 amino acids. The V and J ends lost 8 bases and 0 bases, in that order; junction bases with no gene match: 8. Germline-derived CDR1 and CDR2 are MDHEN and SYDVKM. Each population that was sorted was more than 98% pure. Whole-study results and caveats: Compared with healthy donors, patients appeared to share more similar naive, central memory and regulatory TCRB repertoires.

With regard to this clone: Its cognate antigen is unknown.

Sequencing was performed on central memory CD4+ T cells from blood. The clonotype comes from a man under 40 in good health. The rearrangement uses TRBV28 and TRBJ1-1, with TRBD1 identical over 8 bases. The CDR3 nucleotides are TGTGCCAGCTCGCGACAGGGGAACATGAACACTGAAGCTTTCTTT. Amino acid sequence: CASSRQGNMNTEAFF.